This passage covers 5 T cell receptor beta chains from one sample sequenced in a study of blood T cell repertoires in COVID-19. Repertoires were generated with immunoSEQ multiplex PCR, while TCRdb's copy carries only in-frame clones and drops some. The data show over 95,000 clones, approximately 81% seen once. The specimen sequenced was peripheral blood. These receptors were obtained from a man aged 50 or older with acute or convalescent COVID-19.

V is TRBV5-1 and J is TRBJ1-2; unclear D gene. The CDR3 sequence is 13 residues long. The V and J ends lost 2 bases and 7 bases respectively, with 12 bases between them. CDR1 SGHRS and CDR2 YFSETQ come from the germline V gene. CDR3: CASSFGQARGYTF. In DNA, the CDR3 is TGCGCCAGCAGCTTTGGTCAAGCACGTGGCTACACCTTC.

V is TRBV7-2 and J is TRBJ1-2, with TRBD1 matching 8 bases. The CDR3 is 14 residues long. V lost 4 bases to trimming and J lost 4 bases; unmatched junction nucleotides: 5. Germline CDR1 SGHTA, CDR2 FQGNSA. CDR3 nucleotide sequence: TGTGCCAGCAGCTCCCGGACAGGGATCTATGGCTACACCTTC. As protein: CASSSRTGIYGYTF. Full variable domain (outside the CDR3, taken from reference TRBV7-2 and TRBJ1-2): GAGVSQSPSNKVTEKGKDVELRCDPISGHTALYWYRQSLGQGLEFLIYFQGNSAPDKSGLPSDRFSAERTGGSVSTLTIQRTQQEDSAVYLCASSSRTGIYGYTFGSGTRLTVV.

The genes are TRBV9 and TRBJ1-2, with a weak D call TRBD1 (5 bases). CDR1 is SGDLS and CDR2 is YYNGEE in the germline V gene. V lost 0 bases and J lost 8, with 14 bases in between. The CDR3 runs 14 residues. Written as DNA, the CDR3 is TGTGCCAGCAGCGTAGAGGAGGGGTTCCAGGGCTACACCTTC. Its protein is CASSVEEGFQGYTF. Based on the CDR3 plus reference TRBV9 and TRBJ1-2, the full variable domain is DSGVTQTPKHLITATGQRVTLRCSPRSGDLSVYWYQQSLDQGLQFLIQYYNGEERAKGNILERFSAQQFPDLHSELNLSSLELGDSALYFCASSVEEGFQGYTFGSGTRLTVV.

Concerning this clone: The sample carries other DNA sequences with the same CDR3. The chain carries TRBV5-4 and TRBJ1-1; possibly TRBD1 for D (5 bases). CDR1 SGHNT and CDR2 YYREEE come from the germline V gene (reference sequence). Trimming shortened V by 0 bases and J by 4 bases, and 13 bases separated the two germline ends. The CDR3 has 15 residues. CDR3 sequence: CASSLAGRGGTEAFF. The CDR3 region has the DNA TGTGCCAGCAGCTTGGCAGGTAGGGGAGGCACTGAAGCTTTCTTT. Full variable domain (remainder filled in from reference TRBV5-4 and TRBJ1-1): ETGVTQSPTHLIKTRGQQVTLRCSSQSGHNTVSWYQQALGQGPQFIFQYYREEENGRGNFPPRFSGLQFPNYSSELNVNALELDDSALYLCASSLAGRGGTEAFFGQGTRLTVV.

V usage is TRBV28 and J usage is TRBJ2-1; 8 nucleotides agree with TRBD1. This CDR3 is 14 amino acids long. V was clipped by 2 bases and J by 7 bases; unmatched bases: 4. The germline V gene has CDR1 MDHEN and CDR2 SYDVKM. The DNA of the CDR3 is TGTGCCAGCAGTTTAGGGGGACAGGAAAATGAGCAGTTCTTC. Translation gives CASSLGGQENEQFF.